The rows below give T cell receptor beta chains drawn from one sample of a study of monozygotic twins with inflammatory bowel disease. One entry per CDR3 protein, without DNA, is what TCRdb gives after re-calling the 5' RACE reads. The specimen's table records about 150,000 distinct CDR3 sequences. Material for sequencing was blood. The receptors shown here come from a human donor with ulcerative colitis or Crohn's disease, or a healthy co-twin of an affected twin (not recorded which). CDR3s include the opening cysteine and the closing phenylalanine or tryptophan.

j_call: TRBJ2-7; v_call: TRBV6-1; cdr3_aa: CASMSGGRTIYEQYF
j_call: TRBJ2-1; v_call: TRBV20-1; cdr3_aa: CSARDRSESSYNEQFF
j_call: TRBJ1-1; v_call: TRBV6-4; cdr3_aa: CASTVTGGASTEAFF
j_call: TRBJ2-2; v_call: TRBV15; cdr3_aa: CATRTGSLNTGELFF
j_call: TRBJ2-5; v_call: TRBV7-2; cdr3_aa: CASSLAGQVGETQYF
j_call: TRBJ2-7; v_call: TRBV28; cdr3_aa: CASSVTGREQYF
j_call: TRBJ2-5; v_call: TRBV10-3; cdr3_aa: CAISNRSPREETQYF
j_call: TRBJ2-2; v_call: TRBV3-1; cdr3_aa: CASSQAGAGELFF
j_call: TRBJ2-6; v_call: TRBV29-1; cdr3_aa: CSVGGQGSPGANVLTF
j_call: TRBJ2-7; v_call: TRBV7-9; cdr3_aa: CASSLEDESYEQYF
j_call: TRBJ2-7; v_call: TRBV29-1; cdr3_aa: CSARDNSYEQYF
j_call: TRBJ2-3; v_call: TRBV20-1; cdr3_aa: CSASGTLSTDTQYF
j_call: TRBJ1-3; v_call: TRBV10-3; cdr3_aa: CAISEEGRGNTIYF
j_call: TRBJ2-6; v_call: TRBV12-3/TRBV12-4; cdr3_aa: CASRDSPGANVLTF
j_call: TRBJ2-7; v_call: TRBV30; cdr3_aa: CACFRREKQYF
j_call: TRBJ1-1; v_call: TRBV20-1; cdr3_aa: CSAATSVNTEAFF
j_call: TRBJ2-1; v_call: TRBV20-1; cdr3_aa: CSATGLAGGPVPYNEQFF
j_call: TRBJ1-2; v_call: TRBV18; cdr3_aa: CASSPPPERRYTF
j_call: TRBJ2-7; v_call: TRBV5-4; cdr3_aa: CASSEGLAGVGYEQYF
j_call: TRBJ2-1; v_call: TRBV20-1; cdr3_aa: CSARGLAVNYNEQFF
j_call: TRBJ2-7; v_call: TRBV18; cdr3_aa: CASSPRLAGDSYEQYF
j_call: TRBJ2-7; v_call: TRBV5-1; cdr3_aa: CASSGRQGVGYEQYF
j_call: TRBJ1-1; v_call: TRBV18; cdr3_aa: CASSPRRTTEAFF
j_call: TRBJ2-2; v_call: TRBV7-2; cdr3_aa: CASSVAGTSAGELFF
j_call: TRBJ2-1; v_call: TRBV5-4; cdr3_aa: CASTPIPDTYNEQFF
j_call: TRBJ1-5; v_call: TRBV4-2; cdr3_aa: CASSQTGGQPQHF
j_call: TRBJ2-1; v_call: TRBV7-9; cdr3_aa: CASSWTGGNGNEQFF
j_call: TRBJ2-1; v_call: TRBV20-1; cdr3_aa: CSARVRPRDEQFF
j_call: TRBJ1-1; v_call: TRBV25-1; cdr3_aa: CASSEAGKTEAFF
j_call: TRBJ2-7; v_call: TRBV7-8; cdr3_aa: CASAHGDRLYEQYF
j_call: TRBJ1-1; v_call: TRBV29-1; cdr3_aa: CSASPGLTEAFF
j_call: TRBJ1-3; v_call: TRBV10-3; cdr3_aa: CAISGDSGNTIYF
j_call: TRBJ2-1; v_call: TRBV5-1; cdr3_aa: CASSAGLAGVGWEQFF
j_call: TRBJ2-5; v_call: TRBV7-2; cdr3_aa: CASSLTGRAETQYF
j_call: TRBJ2-7; v_call: TRBV9; cdr3_aa: CASSVSPGSFYEQYF
j_call: TRBJ1-2; v_call: TRBV20-1; cdr3_aa: CSAGGQGYGYTF